The next 31 T cell receptor beta chains were all read from a single sample in a study of cytomegalovirus exposure and HLA in healthy donors listed by TCRdb under 2017. Library construction relied on the immunoSEQ multiplex PCR assay. A mixture of 60 forward primers for TCR Vbeta segments and 13 reverse primers for TCR Jbeta segments was used in the multiplex PCR. Entries here come from immuneACCESS through TCRdb and include only in-frame sequences with V and J called. Some clones fail to appear in such tables; in the studies checked, an unresolved V gene covers under half of the shortfall, and the cause of the remainder is unknown. Within this sample are about 120,000 clones, with 82% of them counted one time only. Together, the top ten hold 1.5% of the sample. The sample was PBMCs. All receptors derive from a young woman in good health and CMV-seronegative.

The chain joins TRBV7-3 to TRBJ1-1; D gene ambiguous. The CDR3 sequence is 15 residues long. The V gene lost 5 bases and the J gene lost 1 base, with 14 bases spanning the gap. Germline-derived CDR1 and CDR2 are SGHTA and FQGTGA. CDR3 sequence reads: CASSPGRVGNTEAFF. The CDR3 region has the DNA TGTGCCAGCAGCCCCGGGAGGGTTGGGAACACTGAAGCTTTCTTT.

In nucleotides, the CDR3 is TGTGCCAGCAGTGCTGGGGGACAGGGGAACACTGAAGCTTTCTTT. As protein: CASSAGGQGNTEAFF. The chain links TRBV6-1 to TRBJ1-1; 9 bases agree with TRBD1. The V gene end was trimmed by 4 bases and the J gene end by 1 base; junction bases not matched to a gene: 4. This CDR3 is 15 amino acids long. The germline CDR1 and CDR2 sequences are MNHNS and SASEGT.

This clone was observed a handful of times. V is TRBV7-9 and J is TRBJ1-3; D gene uncertain. This CDR3 comprises 18 residues. Trimming took 0 bases from V and 4 from J, leaving 19 bases between them. Germline V lookup: CDR1 SEHNR, CDR2 FQNEAQ (reference sequence). The CDR3, as DNA: TGTGCCAGCAGCTTAGCGAATCGGTTACTTACTCTAGGAAACACCATATATTTT. Its protein product is CASSLANRLLTLGNTIYF.

The chain joins TRBV15 to TRBJ2-3; 13 bases align to TRBD2. This CDR3 is 15 amino acids long. V lost 5 bases to trimming and J lost 4 bases; unmatched junction nucleotides: 3. Germline-derived CDR1 and CDR2 are LNHNV and YYDKDF (reference sequence). Here the CDR3 reads CATSPLAGGPDTQYF. The CDR3 bases are TGTGCCACCAGCCCACTAGCGGGAGGGCCAGATACGCAGTATTTT.

This rearrangement joins TRBV7-9 to TRBJ1-6, with no clear D. This CDR3 has 13 residues. From germline, CDR1 is SEHNR and CDR2 FQNEAQ (reference sequence). With 5 bases removed from V and 3 bases from J, the gap between germline ends came to 5 bases. The CDR3 region is CASSPFYNSPLHF. CDR3 bases: TGTGCCAGCAGCCCCTTCTATAATTCACCCCTCCACTTT.

The chain carries TRBV19 and TRBJ1-5; D gene ambiguous. This CDR3 contains 14 residues. The germline CDR1 and CDR2 sequences are LNHDA and SQIVND (reference sequence). The V gene lost 2 bases and the J gene lost 4 bases, with 9 bases spanning the gap. The CDR3 loop reads CASSIISPNQPQHF. CDR3 sequence (DNA): TGTGCCAGTAGTATAATATCCCCTAATCAGCCCCAGCATTTT.

V is TRBV2 and J is TRBJ2-7, with a tentative D call TRBD2 (5 bases). The V and J ends lost 4 bases and 2 bases respectively, with 15 bases between them. The CDR3 runs to 15 residues. CDR1 and CDR2 from the germline V gene are SNHLY and FYNNEI. The CDR3 DNA is TGTGCCAGCAGTGCCGGTGGACGGCGGGCCTACGAGCAGTACTTC. Its protein product is CASSAGGRRAYEQYF.

In its sample, this clone was seen a few times. The rearrangement links TRBV6-6 to TRBJ1-5; D uncertain. Trimming removed 8 bases at V and 4 bases at J, with 21 bases between. The CDR3 totals 16 residues. Germline V lookup: CDR1 MNHNY, CDR2 SVGAGI (reference sequence). The CDR3 region is CASRPFVRVQNQPQHF. CDR3 nucleotide sequence: TGTGCCAGCCGTCCCTTCGTCCGGGTTCAGAATCAGCCCCAGCATTTT.

This chain joins TRBV27 and TRBJ2-3, with TRBD2 matching over 7 bases. This CDR3 is 16 amino acids long. From germline, CDR1 is MNHEY and CDR2 SMNVEV (reference sequence). Losses at the gene ends were 7 bases for V and 0 bases for J; bases not matched to a gene: 10. The CDR3 sequence is CASKLGAGRSTDTQYF. The DNA of the CDR3 is TGTGCCAGCAAATTAGGAGCGGGACGGAGCACAGATACGCAGTATTTT.

The chain carries TRBV7-2 and TRBJ1-2; D is unresolved. The CDR3 has 13 residues. The germline gives CDR1 SGHTA, CDR2 FQGNSA. The V and J ends lost 6 bases and 4 bases respectively, with 12 bases between them. The CDR3 spells CASSFQASYGYTF. The CDR3 coding sequence is TGTGCCAGCAGTTTTCAGGCGAGCTATGGCTACACCTTC.

This clone was recorded once. The CDR3 here is CASSLAGDVLRGELFF. Here the CDR3 DNA reads TGCGCCAGCAGTCTTGCGGGGGATGTCCTGCGCGGGGAGCTGTTTTTT. The chain is built from TRBV5-1 and TRBJ2-2, with 7 bases that match TRBD2. In germline, CDR1 is SGHRS, CDR2 YFSETQ. J was trimmed by 7 bases and V by 5 bases; bases with no gene match: 14. The CDR3 runs 16 residues.

This chain joins TRBV18 and TRBJ1-4, with a tentative D call TRBD1 (5 bases). Germline CDR1 KGHSH, CDR2 LQKENI. This CDR3 spans 15 amino acids. The V and J ends lost 3 bases and 7 bases respectively, with 15 bases between them. CDR3 bases: TGTGCCAGCTCACCTCAGGGTTCTCTTGCTGAAAAACTGTTTTTT. It yields the protein CASSPQGSLAEKLFF. Full variable domain (remainder filled in from reference TRBV18 and TRBJ1-4): NAGVMQNPRHLVRRRGQEARLRCSPMKGHSHVYWYRQLPEEGLKFMVYLQKENIIDESGMPKERFSAEFPKEGPSILRIQQVVRGDSAAYFCASSPQGSLAEKLFFGSGTQLSVL.

This clone was seen just once. The gene calls are TRBV6-1 and TRBJ1-5; 8 bases line up with TRBD1. J was trimmed by 6 bases and V by 4 bases; bases with no gene match: 14. Germline CDR1 reads MNHNS; CDR2 reads SASEGT. This CDR3 comprises 17 residues. CDR3: CASSVNSDRALTQPQHF. DNA for the CDR3: TGTGCCAGCAGTGTGAATTCGGACAGGGCCCTAACTCAGCCCCAGCATTTT.

This chain joins TRBV19 and TRBJ1-4; 9 bases fit TRBD1. This CDR3 has 16 amino acids. Looked up from germline, CDR1 is LNHDA and CDR2 is SQIVND (reference sequence). V shed 4 bases, J shed 2 bases, and the junction held 5 bases outside the gene matches. The CDR3 loop reads CASSTRDRATNEKLFF. The CDR3 DNA is TGTGCCAGTAGTACCCGGGACAGGGCTACTAATGAAAAACTGTTTTTT. Using reference TRBV19 and TRBJ1-4 for the parts outside the CDR3, the full variable domain is DGGITQSPKYLFRKEGQNVTLSCEQNLNHDAMYWYRQDPGQGLRLIYYSQIVNDFQKGDIAEGYSVSREKKESFPLTVTSAQKNPTAFYLCASSTRDRATNEKLFFGSGTQLSVL.

The chain couples TRBV19 to TRBJ1-1, with 8 bases aligning to TRBD1. There are 16 residues in the CDR3. V shed 4 bases, J shed 3 bases, and the junction held 10 bases outside the gene matches. Germline V gene sequence: CDR1 LNHDA, CDR2 SQIVND (reference sequence). In DNA form, the CDR3 reads TGTGCCAGTAGTACTCCAGGGGGCGGCCCGGACACTGAAGCTTTCTTT. It is translated as CASSTPGGGPDTEAFF.

The J gene is TRBJ1-1, the V gene TRBV7-6; D is ambiguous. Per germline, CDR1 SGHVS and CDR2 FNYEAQ. The CDR3 covers 13 residues. Trimming took 4 bases from V and 0 from J, leaving 6 bases between them. In DNA form, the CDR3 reads TGTGCCAGCAGCTCGACACTGAACACTGAAGCTTTCTTT. Its translation is CASSSTLNTEAFF.

This sequence joins TRBV4-1 and TRBJ2-5, with 7 bases matching TRBD1. The CDR3 extends over 15 amino acids. With 4 bases clipped from V and 5 bases from J, the junction kept 10 bases outside the gene matches. Germline CDR1 and CDR2: MGHRA and YSYEKL. The CDR3 protein is CASSRSGQLSETQYF. CDR3 sequence (DNA): TGCGCCAGCAGCCGCTCGGGACAGCTCAGCGAGACCCAGTACTTC.

The rearrangement uses TRBV18 and TRBJ2-3, with TRBD1 matching 10 bases. Trimming took 6 bases from V and 1 from J; bases not matched to a gene: 4. Germline loops: CDR1 KGHSH, CDR2 LQKENI. The CDR3 is made up of 15 amino acids. The CDR3 here is CASSRQGAGTDTQYF. In nucleotides, the CDR3 is TGTGCCAGCTCCCGACAGGGGGCTGGCACAGATACGCAGTATTTT.

The rearrangement joins TRBV30 to TRBJ1-2, with D possibly matching TRBD1 (5 bases). This CDR3 region has 12 residues. V was cut by 5 bases and J by 0 bases, with 7 bases left in between. CDR1 GTSNPN and CDR2 SVGIG come from the germline V gene (reference sequence). The CDR3 DNA reads TGTGCCTGGGCACAGGCTAACTATGGCTACACCTTC. Translated: CAWAQANYGYTF.

This clone was seen a single time. The chain uses TRBV19 and TRBJ1-5; D not certain. This CDR3 is built from 15 residues. The V end was cut by 0 bases, the J end by 9 bases, with 15 bases between. Germline CDR1 LNHDA, CDR2 SQIVND (reference sequence). The CDR3 DNA follows: TGTGCCAGTAGTATAGATCCTCGGGTGTTTGGGCCCCAGCATTTT. Translated, it gives CASSIDPRVFGPQHF. Full variable domain (outside the CDR3, taken from reference TRBV19 and TRBJ1-5): DGGITQSPKYLFRKEGQNVTLSCEQNLNHDAMYWYRQDPGQGLRLIYYSQIVNDFQKGDIAEGYSVSREKKESFPLTVTSAQKNPTAFYLCASSIDPRVFGPQHFGDGTRLSIL.

Points on this clone: At one end the junction does not follow the germline gene, possibly because of a read error. V usage is TRBV5-1 and J usage is TRBJ2-3; D gene uncertain. This CDR3 region has 15 residues. Germline assignment: CDR1 SGHRS and CDR2 YFSETQ. The CDR3 spells CASSLGLGTADAQYF. The CDR3 nucleotides are TGCGCCAGCAGCTTGGGGTTGGGTACAGCAGATGCGCAGTATTTT.

This clone was seen only once. The chain couples TRBV11-2 to TRBJ1-2; D is perhaps TRBD1 (5 bases). The V end lost 5 bases, the J end lost 6 bases, and 16 bases lay between the germline ends. Per the germline V gene, CDR1 is SGHAT and CDR2 is FQNNGV. The CDR3 runs 14 residues. CDR3 residues: CASSRTTDLDGYTF. In nucleotides, the CDR3 is TGTGCCAGCAGCAGGACAACAGACCTGGATGGCTACACCTTC.

V usage is TRBV5-1 and J usage is TRBJ2-4, with 9 bases aligning to TRBD2. CDR1 is SGHRS, CDR2 YFSETQ, per germline. The CDR3 runs to 16 residues. V dropped 4 bases and J dropped 9; count of bases not matched to a gene: 14. CDR3: CASSPAGTSLWSIQYF. Written as DNA, the CDR3 is TGCGCCAGCAGCCCGGCCGGGACTAGCTTATGGAGCATTCAGTACTTC.

The V and J genes are TRBV10-3 and TRBJ1-1; 7 bases are shared with TRBD1. This CDR3 spans 15 amino acids. J gave up 10 bases and V 3 bases, and 14 bases lay outside the gene matches. Germline-derived CDR1 and CDR2 are ENHRY and SYGVKD. The CDR3 loop reads CAISDPTGVRFAAFF. In DNA form, the CDR3 reads TGTGCCATCAGTGATCCAACAGGGGTGAGGTTCGCAGCTTTCTTT.

The gene calls are TRBV27 and TRBJ2-2; a possible D gene is TRBD2 (7 bases). The V and J ends lost 3 bases and 7 bases respectively, with 18 bases between them. CDR3 length: 16 amino acids. CDR1 and CDR2 (germline): MNHEY, SMNVEV (reference sequence). CDR3 sequence reads: CASSLVLGGRGGELFF. The CDR3 coding sequence is TGTGCCAGCAGTTTGGTTCTCGGGGGGCGGGGCGGGGAGCTGTTTTTT.

The gene calls are TRBV4-1 and TRBJ1-1, with D perhaps TRBD1 (6 bases). CDR1 is MGHRA, CDR2 YSYEKL, per germline. The CDR3 runs to 17 residues. Trimming took 3 bases from V and 0 from J, leaving 17 bases between them. CDR3 protein: CASSQKGGIRMNTEAFF. CDR3 nucleotides: TGCGCCAGCAGCCAGAAAGGGGGAATTCGGATGAACACTGAAGCTTTCTTT.

In its sample, this clone was seen a few times. The chain is built from TRBV19 and TRBJ1-5; perhaps TRBD1 as D (6 bases). V lost 6 bases, J lost 4 bases, and 16 bases lay in between. Germline V lookup: CDR1 LNHDA, CDR2 SQIVND (reference sequence). The CDR3 consists of 15 residues. The CDR3 nucleotides are TGTGCCAGTAGACCCGGTCAGGGGCGAAATCAGCCCCAGCATTTT. It encodes CASRPGQGRNQPQHF.

The V call is TRBV5-4, the J call TRBJ1-2, with D hard to call. Germline lookup yields CDR1 SGHNT and CDR2 YYREEE (reference sequence). V gave up 4 bases and J gave up 0 bases, with 10 bases separating them. The CDR3 is 14 residues long. For the CDR3, the DNA is TGTGCCAGCAGCCGTTACACAGCTAACTATGGCTACACCTTC. Translating it yields CASSRYTANYGYTF. Full variable domain (outside the CDR3, taken from reference TRBV5-4 and TRBJ1-2): ETGVTQSPTHLIKTRGQQVTLRCSSQSGHNTVSWYQQALGQGPQFIFQYYREEENGRGNFPPRFSGLQFPNYSSELNVNALELDDSALYLCASSRYTANYGYTFGSGTRLTVV.

The J gene is TRBJ1-1, the V gene TRBV6-5; 8 nucleotides align to TRBD1. V lost 3 bases to trimming and J lost 4 bases; unmatched junction nucleotides: 7. Germline CDR1 reads MNHEY; CDR2 reads SVGAGI. The CDR3 runs to 15 residues. The CDR3 DNA reads as TGTGCCAGCAGTTATGGGCAGGGGGCTGGCACTGAAGCTTTCTTT. It translates to CASSYGQGAGTEAFF.

The genes are TRBV18 and TRBJ1-1; no reliable D call. The V gene's germline CDR1 is KGHSH and CDR2 LQKENI. CDR3 length: 14 amino acids. The V end lost 0 bases, the J end lost 6 bases, and 11 bases lay between the germline ends. CDR3: CASSPPGVRAEAFF. DNA of the CDR3: TGTGCCAGCTCACCACCGGGAGTACGGGCTGAAGCTTTCTTT.

The chain employs TRBV7-2 and TRBJ1-4, with 9 positions matching TRBD1. The CDR3 runs to 16 residues. Trimming took 4 bases from V and 4 from J; bases not matched to a gene: 7. The germline V gene encodes CDR1 SGHTA and CDR2 FQGNSA. The CDR3 DNA follows: TGTGCCAGCAGCTCCGGGACAGGGCTCGGTAATGAAAAACTGTTTTTT. Amino acid sequence: CASSSGTGLGNEKLFF.